This T cell receptor (beta chain) comes out of a study of blood T cell repertoires in COVID-19. Study at large: PBMCs, B-cell-depleted T cells, or T cells provided the cDNA or gDNA that made up the material.

The germline V and J ends were trimmed by 5 bases and 0 bases, with 8 bases remaining between them. The CDR3 contains 13 residues. CDR1 and CDR2 (germline): LNHDA, SQIVND (reference sequence). Assay used: immunoSEQ multiplex PCR; TCRdb lists only in-frame clones, some missing. The table includes about 62,000 clones, about 88% detected once. The sequencing input was peripheral blood. The V call is TRBV19, the J call TRBJ2-7, with no clear D. This sequence originates from a man aged 70 or older with acute or convalescent COVID-19. The CDR3 reads CASSPLSSYEQYF. CDR3 bases: TGTGCCAGTAGTCCCTTGAGCTCCTACGAGCAGTACTTC.